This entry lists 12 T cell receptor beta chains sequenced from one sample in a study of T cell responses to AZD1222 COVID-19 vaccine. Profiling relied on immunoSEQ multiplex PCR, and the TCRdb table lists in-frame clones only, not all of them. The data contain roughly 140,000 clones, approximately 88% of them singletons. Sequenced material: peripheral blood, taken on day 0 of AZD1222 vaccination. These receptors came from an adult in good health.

The CDR3 bases are TGTGCCAGCAGCCTAACAGGGATAGAGCAGCCCCAGCATTTT. Translation: CASSLTGIEQPQHF. The rearrangement uses TRBV3-1 (or the pseudogene TRBV3-2) and TRBJ1-5; TRBD1 might be the D (6 bases). The CDR3 has 14 amino acids. Germline V gene data show CDR1 as LGHDT and CDR2 as YNNKEL (reference sequence). V lost 4 bases and J 7 bases, leaving 14 bases between the germline ends.

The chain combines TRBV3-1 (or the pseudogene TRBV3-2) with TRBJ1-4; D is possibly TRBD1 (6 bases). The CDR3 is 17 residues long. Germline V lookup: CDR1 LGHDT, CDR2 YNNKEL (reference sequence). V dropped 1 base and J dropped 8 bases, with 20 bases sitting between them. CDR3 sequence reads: CASSQVLRGAIGEKLFF. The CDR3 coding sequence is TGTGCCAGCAGCCAAGTTTTACGGGGGGCGATAGGCGAAAAACTGTTTTTT.

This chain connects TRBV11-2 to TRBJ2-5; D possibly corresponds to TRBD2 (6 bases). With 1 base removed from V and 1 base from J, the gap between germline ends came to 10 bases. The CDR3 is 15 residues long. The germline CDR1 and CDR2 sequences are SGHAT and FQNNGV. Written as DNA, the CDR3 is TGTGCCAGCAGCTTAGTTCTGGGGGGCCAAGAGACCCAGTACTTC. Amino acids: CASSLVLGGQETQYF.

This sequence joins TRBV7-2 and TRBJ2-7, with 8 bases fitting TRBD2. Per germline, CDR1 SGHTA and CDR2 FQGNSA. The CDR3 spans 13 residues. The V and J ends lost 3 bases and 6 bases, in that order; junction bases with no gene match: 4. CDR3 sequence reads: CASSFGTRVEQYF. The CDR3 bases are TGTGCCAGCAGCTTCGGGACTAGGGTCGAGCAGTACTTC.

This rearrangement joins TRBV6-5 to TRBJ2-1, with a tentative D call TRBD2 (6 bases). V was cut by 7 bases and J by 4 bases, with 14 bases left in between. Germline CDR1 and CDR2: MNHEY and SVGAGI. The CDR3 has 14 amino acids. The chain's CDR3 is CASIKGLLYNEQFF. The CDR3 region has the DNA TGTGCCAGCATAAAGGGACTTCTTTACAATGAGCAGTTCTTC.

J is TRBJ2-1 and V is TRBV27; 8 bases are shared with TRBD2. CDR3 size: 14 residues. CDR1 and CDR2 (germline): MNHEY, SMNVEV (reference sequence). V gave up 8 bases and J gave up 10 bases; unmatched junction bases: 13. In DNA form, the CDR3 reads TGTGCCAGCCTCCGGAGCGGGAGCTTAGGAGAGCAGTTCTTC. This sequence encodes CASLRSGSLGEQFF.

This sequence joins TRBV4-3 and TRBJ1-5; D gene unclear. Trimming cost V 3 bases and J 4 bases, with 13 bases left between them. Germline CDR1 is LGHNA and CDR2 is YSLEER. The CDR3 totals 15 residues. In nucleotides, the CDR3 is TGCGCCAGCAGCCAGGTGGTGGCGGAGAATCAGCCCCAGCATTTT. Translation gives CASSQVVAENQPQHF.

The CDR3 spells CASSIWGGRTDTQYF. In nucleotides, the CDR3 is TGTGCCAGTAGTATATGGGGCGGGAGGACGGATACGCAGTATTTT. The chain combines TRBV19 with TRBJ2-3; TRBD2 matches at 8 bases. This CDR3 contains 15 residues. V gave up 2 bases and J gave up 6 bases; unmatched junction bases: 7. The germline V gene has CDR1 LNHDA and CDR2 SQIVND (reference sequence).

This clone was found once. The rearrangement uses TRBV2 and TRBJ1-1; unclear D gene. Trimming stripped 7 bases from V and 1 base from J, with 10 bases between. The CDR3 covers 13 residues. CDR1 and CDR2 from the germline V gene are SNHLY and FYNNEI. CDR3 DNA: TGTGCCAGCATCTTGGACGGGAACACTGAAGCTTTCTTT. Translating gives CASILDGNTEAFF.

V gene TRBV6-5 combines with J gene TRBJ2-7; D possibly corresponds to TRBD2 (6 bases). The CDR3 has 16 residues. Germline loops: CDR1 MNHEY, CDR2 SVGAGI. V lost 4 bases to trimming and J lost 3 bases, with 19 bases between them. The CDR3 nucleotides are TGTGCCAGCAGTTCAAGGACTACCCAGGGCAACTACGAGCAGTACTTC. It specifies CASSSRTTQGNYEQYF.

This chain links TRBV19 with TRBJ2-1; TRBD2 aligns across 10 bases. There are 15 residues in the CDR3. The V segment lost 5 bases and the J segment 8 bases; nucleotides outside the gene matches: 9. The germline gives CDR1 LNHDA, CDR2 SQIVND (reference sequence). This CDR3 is CASSSVAGGGHEQFF. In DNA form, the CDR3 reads TGTGCCAGTAGTTCTGTAGCGGGAGGCGGGCATGAGCAGTTCTTC. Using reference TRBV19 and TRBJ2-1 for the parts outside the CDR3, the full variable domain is DGGITQSPKYLFRKEGQNVTLSCEQNLNHDAMYWYRQDPGQGLRLIYYSQIVNDFQKGDIAEGYSVSREKKESFPLTVTSAQKNPTAFYLCASSSVAGGGHEQFFGPGTRLTVL.

Here the CDR3 reads CASSYSRINEKLFF. In nucleotides, the CDR3 is TGTGCCAGCAGTTACTCCCGGATTAATGAAAAACTGTTTTTT. V is TRBV6-5 and J is TRBJ1-4, with D hard to call. With 0 bases removed from V and 4 bases from J, the gap between germline ends came to 6 bases. This CDR3 comprises 14 residues. Germline values: CDR1 MNHEY, CDR2 SVGAGI.